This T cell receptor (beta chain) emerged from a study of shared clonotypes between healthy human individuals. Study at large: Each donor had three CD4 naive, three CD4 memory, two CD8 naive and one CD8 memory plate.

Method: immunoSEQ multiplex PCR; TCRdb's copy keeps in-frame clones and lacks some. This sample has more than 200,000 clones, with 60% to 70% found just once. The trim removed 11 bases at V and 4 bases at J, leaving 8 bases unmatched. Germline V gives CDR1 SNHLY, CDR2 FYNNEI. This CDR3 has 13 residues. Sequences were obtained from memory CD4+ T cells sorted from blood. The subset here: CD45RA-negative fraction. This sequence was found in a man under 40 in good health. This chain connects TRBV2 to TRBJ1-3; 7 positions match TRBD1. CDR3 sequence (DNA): TGTGCCGGGTCGACAGGGACCGGAAACACCATATATTTT. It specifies CAGSTGTGNTIYF.